This paragraph reports one T cell receptor (beta chain). The target antigen is unknown. TCRdb called the RT-PCR reads again in MiXCR, with one record for every CDR3 protein. The sample records some 500,000 distinct CDR3 sequences, over 10% being singletons. The data stem from a study of response to subunit inactivated influenza vaccine. Study-wide results and limits: The authors suggested that few new T cells are recruited per seasonal influenza vaccination.

After removal of 4 bases from V and 1 base from J, the junction contained 7 bases not matched to a gene. The CDR3 runs to 16 residues. CDR1 SEHNR and CDR2 FQNEAQ come from the germline V gene (reference sequence). The J gene is TRBJ2-3, the V gene TRBV7-9, with 8 bases fitting TRBD2. The source was PBMCs from blood, collected more than 35 days after vaccination. This receptor was taken from a man in his forties or fifties who received an inactivated influenza vaccine. CDR3 bases: TGTGCCAGCAGCTCGGGGGGGCTAGCCCGCACAGATACGCAGTATTTT. Its translation is CASSSGGLARTDTQYF.